Listed below are T cell receptor beta chains from one sample, sequenced in a study of blood T cell repertoires in COVID-19. Here immunoSEQ multiplex PCR was the method, and the copy in TCRdb shows in-frame clones only, minus some. The data show more than 250,000 clones, 85% to 90% seen once. What was sequenced was PBMCs or T cells enriched from blood (not recorded which). These receptors all come from a woman aged 18-30 years who had recovered from COVID-19. Each CDR3 is given without its conserved first and last residue. A row's size may be missing; if present it is once, few, many or a size class.

j_gene: TRBJ2-7
abundance: .
v_gene: TRBV5-1
CDR3aa: ASSFTVRTGEDYEQY

j_gene: TRBJ2-3
abundance: .
v_gene: TRBV25-1
CDR3aa: ASSASGATTDTQY

j_gene: TRBJ1-3
abundance: .
v_gene: TRBV12-3/TRBV12-4
CDR3aa: ASSSEGGNTIY

j_gene: TRBJ2-7
abundance: .
v_gene: TRBV27
CDR3aa: ASGRTGAYEQY

j_gene: TRBJ1-2
abundance: .
v_gene: TRBV2
CDR3aa: ASRDPLRGTYYGYT

j_gene: TRBJ2-5
abundance: .
v_gene: TRBV4-1
CDR3aa: ASSQGPSRETQY

j_gene: TRBJ2-1
abundance: once
v_gene: TRBV28
CDR3aa: ASSRYNEQF

j_gene: TRBJ1-2
abundance: .
v_gene: TRBV5-6
CDR3aa: ASRDPGGSNYGYT

j_gene: TRBJ1-4
abundance: .
v_gene: TRBV6-5
CDR3aa: ASNLGRGNEKLF

j_gene: TRBJ2-7
abundance: .
v_gene: TRBV9
CDR3aa: ASSVAAGERYEQY

j_gene: TRBJ1-2
abundance: .
v_gene: TRBV19
CDR3aa: ASSLGQGGSGYT

j_gene: TRBJ2-1
abundance: .
v_gene: TRBV5-4
CDR3aa: ASSSRGAGGPYNEQF

j_gene: TRBJ1-2
abundance: .
v_gene: TRBV7-9
CDR3aa: ASSLETDYGYT

j_gene: TRBJ1-5
abundance: .
v_gene: TRBV19
CDR3aa: ASSIEPGHQPQH

j_gene: TRBJ1-6
abundance: .
v_gene: TRBV6-1
CDR3aa: ASSEASGGGWRTPLH

j_gene: TRBJ2-6
abundance: .
v_gene: TRBV5-5
CDR3aa: ASSSNSGANVLT

j_gene: TRBJ2-1
abundance: .
v_gene: TRBV19
CDR3aa: ASKRDSSYNEQF

j_gene: TRBJ2-1
abundance: .
v_gene: TRBV20-1
CDR3aa: SARGPRGQF

j_gene: TRBJ2-2
abundance: .
v_gene: TRBV5-6
CDR3aa: ASSLAGGNTGELF

j_gene: TRBJ1-1
abundance: .
v_gene: TRBV15
CDR3aa: ATSRDPLSGGNTEAF

j_gene: TRBJ2-2
abundance: .
v_gene: TRBV4-2
CDR3aa: ASSQDIGTSGRGGTGELF

j_gene: TRBJ2-7
abundance: .
v_gene: TRBV29-1
CDR3aa: SVEGGQGADEQY

j_gene: TRBJ1-5
abundance: .
v_gene: TRBV7-9
CDR3aa: ASSLLSGPQH

j_gene: TRBJ1-2
abundance: .
v_gene: TRBV6-5
CDR3aa: ASSWIGQGFYT

j_gene: TRBJ2-1
abundance: .
v_gene: TRBV24-1
CDR3aa: ATRPARGDYNEQF

j_gene: TRBJ2-1
abundance: .
v_gene: TRBV3-1/TRBV3-2
CDR3aa: ASSRTLAGRYNEQF

j_gene: TRBJ2-1
abundance: .
v_gene: TRBV7-6
CDR3aa: ASSYLGHSGRAGNEQF

j_gene: TRBJ1-1
abundance: .
v_gene: TRBV5-1
CDR3aa: ASRTGTENTEAF

j_gene: TRBJ2-7
abundance: .
v_gene: TRBV3-1/TRBV3-2
CDR3aa: ASSQGQGWGSYEQY

j_gene: TRBJ2-3
abundance: .
v_gene: TRBV11-2
CDR3aa: ASRQLGLSTDTQY

j_gene: TRBJ2-7
abundance: few
v_gene: TRBV5-8
CDR3aa: ASTHSLGEQY

j_gene: TRBJ2-1
abundance: .
v_gene: TRBV4-2
CDR3aa: ASRTSDNEQF

j_gene: TRBJ1-6
abundance: few
v_gene: TRBV30
CDR3aa: AWSVRGQGSSPLH

j_gene: TRBJ1-1
abundance: .
v_gene: TRBV18
CDR3aa: ASSPREGMNTEAF

j_gene: TRBJ2-3
abundance: .
v_gene: TRBV30
CDR3aa: AWRAEGTGEY

j_gene: TRBJ2-7
abundance: .
v_gene: TRBV25-1
CDR3aa: ASSEGDRAHEQY

j_gene: TRBJ1-4
abundance: .
v_gene: TRBV21-1
CDR3aa: ASSSRDYCEKLF

j_gene: TRBJ1-5
abundance: .
v_gene: TRBV27
CDR3aa: ASSTRGPNQPQH

j_gene: TRBJ1-2
abundance: .
v_gene: TRBV29-1
CDR3aa: SVGAVENGYT

j_gene: TRBJ2-1
abundance: .
v_gene: TRBV6-5
CDR3aa: ASSYPGQGGEQF

j_gene: TRBJ1-2
abundance: .
v_gene: TRBV18
CDR3aa: ASSPIRDPGGHGYT

j_gene: TRBJ1-4
abundance: once
v_gene: TRBV28
CDR3aa: ASSGAQGANEKLF

j_gene: TRBJ1-4
abundance: .
v_gene: TRBV10-3
CDR3aa: AISPQGEGEKLF

j_gene: TRBJ1-1
abundance: .
v_gene: TRBV4-1
CDR3aa: ASSHGPGGNTEAF

j_gene: TRBJ2-3
abundance: once
v_gene: TRBV18
CDR3aa: ASSPERGRFHSADTQY

j_gene: TRBJ2-7
abundance: .
v_gene: TRBV5-6
CDR3aa: ASSLASVGDEQY

j_gene: TRBJ2-7
abundance: .
v_gene: TRBV6-5
CDR3aa: ASSYSRGGRAYEQY

j_gene: TRBJ1-2
abundance: .
v_gene: TRBV11-2
CDR3aa: ASRLAWDSVNYGYT

j_gene: TRBJ1-5
abundance: .
v_gene: TRBV11-1
CDR3aa: ASSLGPGQPQH

j_gene: TRBJ1-1
abundance: .
v_gene: TRBV29-1
CDR3aa: SVHRGNTEAF

j_gene: TRBJ1-2
abundance: .
v_gene: TRBV10-3
CDR3aa: AISSGQGNYGYT

j_gene: TRBJ1-1
abundance: .
v_gene: TRBV5-1
CDR3aa: ASSLVAGDATEAF

j_gene: TRBJ2-7
abundance: once
v_gene: TRBV28
CDR3aa: ASSLTLQSSYEQY

j_gene: TRBJ1-6
abundance: .
v_gene: TRBV28
CDR3aa: ASSPQQGVVYNSPLH

j_gene: TRBJ2-1
abundance: .
v_gene: TRBV10-2
CDR3aa: ASNRDRRDNEQF

j_gene: TRBJ1-5
abundance: .
v_gene: TRBV20-1
CDR3aa: SASKGQNSNQPQH

j_gene: TRBJ1-2
abundance: .
v_gene: TRBV19
CDR3aa: ASSTTGPGIYGYT

j_gene: TRBJ1-3
abundance: .
v_gene: TRBV2
CDR3aa: ASSPGSSGNTIY

j_gene: TRBJ1-1
abundance: .
v_gene: TRBV9
CDR3aa: ASSVARGDTEAF

j_gene: TRBJ1-5
abundance: .
v_gene: TRBV19
CDR3aa: ASSTLQGGQPQH